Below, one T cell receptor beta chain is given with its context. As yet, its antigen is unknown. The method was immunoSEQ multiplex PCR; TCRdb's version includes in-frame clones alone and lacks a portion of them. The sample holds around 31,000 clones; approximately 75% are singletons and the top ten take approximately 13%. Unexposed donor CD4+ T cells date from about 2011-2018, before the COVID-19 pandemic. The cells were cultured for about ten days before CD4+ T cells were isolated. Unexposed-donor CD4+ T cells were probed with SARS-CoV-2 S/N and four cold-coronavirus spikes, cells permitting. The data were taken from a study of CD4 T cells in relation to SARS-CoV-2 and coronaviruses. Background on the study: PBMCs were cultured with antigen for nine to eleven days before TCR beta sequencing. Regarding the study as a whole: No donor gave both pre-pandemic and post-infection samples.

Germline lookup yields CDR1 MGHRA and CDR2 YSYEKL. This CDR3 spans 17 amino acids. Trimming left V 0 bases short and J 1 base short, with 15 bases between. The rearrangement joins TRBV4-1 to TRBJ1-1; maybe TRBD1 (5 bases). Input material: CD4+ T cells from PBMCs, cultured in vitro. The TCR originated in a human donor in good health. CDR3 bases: TGCGCCAGCAGCCAAGATGGGGGAAGAGTGGGGAACACTGAAGCTTTCTTT. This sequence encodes CASSQDGGRVGNTEAFF.